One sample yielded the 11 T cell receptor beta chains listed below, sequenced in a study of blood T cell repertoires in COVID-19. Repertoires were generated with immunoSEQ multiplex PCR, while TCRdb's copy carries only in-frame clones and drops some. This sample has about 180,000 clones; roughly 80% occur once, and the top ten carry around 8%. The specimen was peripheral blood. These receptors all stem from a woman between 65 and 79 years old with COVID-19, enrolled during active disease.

In nucleotides, the CDR3 is TGTGCCAGCAGTTCACAGGGTGTACGAAATGAGCAGTTCTTC. Amino acid sequence: CASSSQGVRNEQFF. The rearrangement joins TRBV28 to TRBJ2-1; D might be TRBD1 (6 bases). The V and J ends lost 4 bases and 7 bases respectively, with 14 bases between them. The germline CDR1 and CDR2 sequences are MDHEN and SYDVKM. The CDR3 runs to 14 residues. The full variable domain, with the rest looked up from reference TRBV28 and TRBJ2-1, is DVKVTQSSRYLVKRTGEKVFLECVQDMDHENMFWYRQDPGLGLRLIYFSYDVKMKEKGDIPEGYSVSREKKERFSLILESASTNQTSMYLCASSSQGVRNEQFFGPGTRLTVL.

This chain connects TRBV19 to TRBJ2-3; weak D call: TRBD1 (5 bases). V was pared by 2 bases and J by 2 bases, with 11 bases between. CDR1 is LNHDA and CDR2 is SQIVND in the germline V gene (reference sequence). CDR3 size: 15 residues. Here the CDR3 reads CASSISQGLTDTQYF. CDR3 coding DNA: TGTGCCAGTAGTATATCGCAGGGTCTCACAGATACGCAGTATTTT. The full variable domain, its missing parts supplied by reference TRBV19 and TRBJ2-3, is DGGITQSPKYLFRKEGQNVTLSCEQNLNHDAMYWYRQDPGQGLRLIYYSQIVNDFQKGDIAEGYSVSREKKESFPLTVTSAQKNPTAFYLCASSISQGLTDTQYFGPGTRLTVL.

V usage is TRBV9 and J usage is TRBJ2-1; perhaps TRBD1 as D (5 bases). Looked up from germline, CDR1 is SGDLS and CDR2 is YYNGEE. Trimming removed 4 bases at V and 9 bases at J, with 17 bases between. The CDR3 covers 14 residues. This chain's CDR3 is CASSNGQGSIEQFF. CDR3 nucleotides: TGTGCCAGCAGCAATGGGCAGGGTAGCATTGAGCAGTTCTTC.

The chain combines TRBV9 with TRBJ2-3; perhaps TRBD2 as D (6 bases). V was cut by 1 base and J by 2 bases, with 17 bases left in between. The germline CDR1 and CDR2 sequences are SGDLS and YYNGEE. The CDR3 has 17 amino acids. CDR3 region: CASSVKGSGLITDTQYF. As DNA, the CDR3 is TGTGCCAGCAGCGTAAAGGGTTCGGGACTTATCACAGATACGCAGTATTTT.

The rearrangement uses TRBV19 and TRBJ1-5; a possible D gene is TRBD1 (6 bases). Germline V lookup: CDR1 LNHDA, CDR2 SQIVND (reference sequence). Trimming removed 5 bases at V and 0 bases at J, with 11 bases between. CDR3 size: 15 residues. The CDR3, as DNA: TGTGCCAGTAGTCACAACAGGGATAGCAATCAGCCCCAGCATTTT. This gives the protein CASSHNRDSNQPQHF.

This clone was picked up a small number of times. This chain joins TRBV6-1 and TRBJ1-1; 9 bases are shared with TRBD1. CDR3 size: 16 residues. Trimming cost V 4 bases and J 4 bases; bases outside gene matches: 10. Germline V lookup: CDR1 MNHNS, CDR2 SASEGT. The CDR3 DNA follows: TGTGCCAGCAGTGTGGGACAGGGCGTTGGTGTCACTGAAGCTTTCTTT. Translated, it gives CASSVGQGVGVTEAFF.

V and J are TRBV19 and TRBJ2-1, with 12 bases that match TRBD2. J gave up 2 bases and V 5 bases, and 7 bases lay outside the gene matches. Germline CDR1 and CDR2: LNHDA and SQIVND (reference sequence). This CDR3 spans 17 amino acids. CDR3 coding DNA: TGTGCCAGTAGTCACAGACTAGCGGGGGCAGCCTACAATGAGCAGTTCTTC. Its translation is CASSHRLAGAAYNEQFF.

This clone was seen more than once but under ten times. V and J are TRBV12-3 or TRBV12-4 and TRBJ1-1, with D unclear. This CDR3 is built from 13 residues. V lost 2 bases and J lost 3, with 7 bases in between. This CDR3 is CASSLLRDTEAFF. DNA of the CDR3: TGTGCCAGCAGTTTACTTCGGGACACTGAAGCTTTCTTT.

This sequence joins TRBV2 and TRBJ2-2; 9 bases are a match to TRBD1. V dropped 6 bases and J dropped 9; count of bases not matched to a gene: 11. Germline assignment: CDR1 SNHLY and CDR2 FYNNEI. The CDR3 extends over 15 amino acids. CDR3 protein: CASRADRGSRRELFF. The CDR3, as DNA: TGTGCCAGCAGGGCAGACAGGGGGAGTAGACGGGAGCTGTTTTTT.

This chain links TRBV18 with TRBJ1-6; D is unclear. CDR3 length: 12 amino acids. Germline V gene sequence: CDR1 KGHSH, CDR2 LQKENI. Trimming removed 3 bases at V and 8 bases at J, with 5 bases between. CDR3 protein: CASSPEDSPLHF. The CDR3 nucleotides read TGTGCCAGCTCACCCGAGGATTCACCCCTCCACTTT. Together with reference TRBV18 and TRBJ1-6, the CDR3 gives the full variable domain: NAGVMQNPRHLVRRRGQEARLRCSPMKGHSHVYWYRQLPEEGLKFMVYLQKENIIDESGMPKERFSAEFPKEGPSILRIQQVVRGDSAAYFCASSPEDSPLHFGNGTRLTVT.

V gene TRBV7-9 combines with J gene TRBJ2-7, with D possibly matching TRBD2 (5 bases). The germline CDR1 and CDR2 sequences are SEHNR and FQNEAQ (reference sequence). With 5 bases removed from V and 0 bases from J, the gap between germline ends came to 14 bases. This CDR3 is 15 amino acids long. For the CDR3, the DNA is TGTGCCAGCAGCGTGGACTCGCCCCGCTCCTACGAGCAGTACTTC. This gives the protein CASSVDSPRSYEQYF.